These 22 T cell receptor beta chains were sequenced from one sample in a study of T cell responses to AZD1222 COVID-19 vaccine. Some clones are missing from TCRdb's copy, which holds only in-frame ones; the method was immunoSEQ multiplex PCR. This sample has roughly 150,000 clones, with about 90% found just once. The material was peripheral blood, obtained on day 0 of AZD1222 vaccination. Every receptor here comes from an adult in good health.

The chain is built from TRBV5-8 and TRBJ1-2, with a weak D call TRBD1 (6 bases). Trimming removed 4 bases at V and 7 bases at J, with 11 bases between. The CDR3 is 12 residues long. Per germline, CDR1 SGHTS and CDR2 YDEGEE. CDR3 region: CASSPGAGGYTF. As DNA, the CDR3 is TGTGCCAGCAGCCCGGGGGCCGGTGGCTACACCTTC.

This clone has only one observation. The chain has TRBV14 and TRBJ2-7; TRBD1 matches at 7 bases. V shed 3 bases, J shed 0 bases, and the junction held 11 bases outside the gene matches. In germline, CDR1 is SGHDN, CDR2 FVKESK. The CDR3 consists of 17 residues. CDR3 sequence reads: CASSHGSLRDSSYEQYF. In DNA, the CDR3 is TGTGCCAGCAGCCACGGAAGCCTCCGGGACAGCTCCTACGAGCAGTACTTC.

The rearrangement uses TRBV28 and TRBJ1-4; TRBD1 might be the D (6 bases). CDR1 is MDHEN, CDR2 SYDVKM, per germline. Deletions cut 3 bases from V and 13 bases from J, with 18 bases between. The CDR3 is 14 residues long. The chain's CDR3 is CASSFGGTGVGLFF. CDR3 nucleotides: TGTGCCAGCAGTTTCGGGGGCACTGGGGTAGGACTGTTTTTT.

This chain connects TRBV30 to TRBJ1-1; D not resolved. Between the trimmed V and J ends, which lost 1 base and 7 bases, there was a span of 7 bases. Germline lookup yields CDR1 GTSNPN and CDR2 SVGIG (reference sequence). This CDR3 region has 11 residues. The chain's CDR3 is CAWSAPGEAFF. The CDR3, as DNA: TGTGCCTGGAGTGCCCCGGGTGAAGCTTTCTTT.

The rearrangement joins TRBV15 to TRBJ2-2; a possible D gene is TRBD2 (6 bases). CDR3 length: 16 residues. The germline V and J ends were trimmed by 3 bases and 4 bases, with 15 bases remaining between them. Germline V CDR1 and CDR2: LNHNV, YYDKDF (reference sequence). CDR3 protein: CATSRPLADFTGELFF. The CDR3 DNA sequence: TGTGCCACCAGCAGGCCCTTAGCGGACTTCACCGGGGAGCTGTTTTTT.

This clone was seen only once. The V gene is TRBV4-2, the J gene TRBJ2-7; D remains ambiguous. Germline V gene lookup returns CDR1 LGHNA and CDR2 YNFKEQ. Deletions cut 1 base from V and 1 base from J, with 14 bases between. The CDR3 has 16 amino acids. The CDR3 region is CASSQVGSGTSYEQYF. The CDR3 bases are TGTGCCAGCAGCCAAGTAGGTTCAGGTACTTCCTACGAGCAGTACTTC.

The chain uses TRBV2 and TRBJ1-5; 7 positions match TRBD1. Germline V gene data show CDR1 as SNHLY and CDR2 as FYNNEI. Trimming cost V 10 bases and J 0 bases; bases outside gene matches: 6. CDR3 length: 14 residues. CDR3 residues: CATARQGSNQPQHF. CDR3 nucleotides: TGTGCCACCGCCCGACAGGGTAGCAATCAGCCCCAGCATTTT.

This rearrangement joins TRBV13 to TRBJ2-3, with 9 nucleotides matching TRBD2. Trimming cost V 3 bases and J 0 bases; bases outside gene matches: 10. This CDR3 spans 18 amino acids. The germline gives CDR1 PRHDT, CDR2 FYEKMQ (reference sequence). CDR3 protein: CASSFFPAGGPSTDTQYF. The CDR3 coding sequence is TGTGCCAGCAGCTTTTTTCCAGCGGGAGGACCTAGCACAGATACGCAGTATTTT.

The genes are TRBV5-1 and TRBJ1-1; 7 bases match TRBD1. This CDR3 contains 13 residues. CDR1 and CDR2 from the germline V gene are SGHRS and YFSETQ. The trim removed 2 bases at V and 4 bases at J, leaving 2 bases unmatched. CDR3 nucleotides: TGCGCCAGCAGCTTTCAGGGGGGCACTGAAGCTTTCTTT. Its translation is CASSFQGGTEAFF.

The chain uses TRBV20-1 and TRBJ1-1; 7 positions agree with TRBD1. Losses at the gene ends were 3 bases for V and 4 bases for J; bases not matched to a gene: 14. From germline, CDR1 is DFQATT and CDR2 SNEGSKA (reference sequence). CDR3 size: 16 residues. In nucleotides, the CDR3 is TGCAGTGCTAGTTCTTATCTAGGCAGGGGGTCCACTGAAGCTTTCTTT. This sequence encodes CSASSYLGRGSTEAFF.

The J gene is TRBJ1-1, the V gene TRBV20-1; D is ambiguous. The germline CDR1 and CDR2 sequences are DFQATT and SNEGSKA (reference sequence). Trimming removed 7 bases from V and 0 bases from J, with 6 bases in between. This CDR3 contains 11 residues. The CDR3 reads CSGILNTEAFF. For the CDR3, the DNA is TGCAGTGGAATCCTGAACACTGAAGCTTTCTTT.

Worth noting for this clone: The junction shows a germline mismatch at one end, possibly a read error. V and J are TRBV6-1 and TRBJ1-1; D is possibly TRBD1 (5 bases). The CDR3 has 17 residues. CDR1 and CDR2 (germline): MNHNS, SASEGT. The CDR3 region has the DNA TGTGCCGGCAGTGAACCCGGCAGGGTACGATGGAACACTGAAGCTTTCTTT. This gives the protein CAGSEPGRVRWNTEAFF.

The V gene is TRBV19, the J gene TRBJ1-4; 9 bases map to TRBD1. The germline gives CDR1 LNHDA, CDR2 SQIVND (reference sequence). The CDR3 consists of 15 residues. Unmatched junction bases numbered 8, after V lost 4 bases and J lost 8 bases. The CDR3 region has the DNA TGTGCCAGTAGTACACGCGGGACAGGGCGGGAAAAACTGTTTTTT. This translates into CASSTRGTGREKLFF.

The chain carries TRBV2 and TRBJ1-2; 7 bases map to TRBD1. The CDR3 is 13 residues long. Germline CDR1 is SNHLY and CDR2 is FYNNEI. The J segment lost 7 bases and the V segment lost 8 bases, leaving 10 bases of the junction unmatched. DNA of the CDR3: TGTGCCAGCTCACCCGGGGCAGGGGGTGGCTACACCTTC. Translation: CASSPGAGGGYTF.

The chain joins TRBV12-3 or TRBV12-4 to TRBJ1-2; D perhaps matches TRBD1 (6 bases). This CDR3 has 12 amino acids. The ends were cut back, 7 bases at V and 8 bases at J, with 14 bases in the middle. This CDR3 is CASTGAGEGYTF. Written as DNA, the CDR3 is TGTGCCAGCACGGGGGCGGGGGAGGGCTACACCTTC.

V is TRBV7-8 and J is TRBJ2-2, with 7 bases aligning to TRBD2. The CDR3 runs 13 residues. J gave up 5 bases and V 8 bases, and 5 bases lay outside the gene matches. Germline CDR1 is SGHVS and CDR2 is FQNEAQ. The CDR3, as DNA: TGTGCCAGCCGGGCCGGGGGGACCGGGGAGCTGTTTTTT. It codes for CASRAGGTGELFF.

The J gene is TRBJ1-2, the V gene TRBV5-8, with D unresolved. There are 15 residues in the CDR3. V lost 0 bases and J 8 bases, leaving 17 bases between the germline ends. The V gene's germline CDR1 is SGHTS and CDR2 YDEGEE. The DNA of the CDR3 is TGTGCCAGCAGCTTGGAAGCCCACACGGGGATGGGCTACACCTTC. As protein: CASSLEAHTGMGYTF.

The chain couples TRBV3-1 (or the pseudogene TRBV3-2) to TRBJ2-2; 12 bases agree with TRBD2. V lost 5 bases to trimming and J lost 1 base; unmatched junction nucleotides: 2. Germline CDR1 LGHDT, CDR2 YNNKEL (reference sequence). The length of the CDR3 is 16 residues. The CDR3 DNA sequence: TGTGCCAGCAGCTTACTAGCGGGGGGGAACACCGGGGAGCTGTTTTTT. Amino acids: CASSLLAGGNTGELFF.

The J gene is TRBJ2-7, the V gene TRBV3-1 (or the pseudogene TRBV3-2); 11 nucleotides agree with TRBD2. This CDR3 is built from 18 residues. J was trimmed by 1 base and V by 4 bases; bases with no gene match: 12. Germline V lookup: CDR1 LGHDT, CDR2 YNNKEL (reference sequence). CDR3 residues: CASSLKIRLAGMSYEQYF. The CDR3 coding sequence is TGTGCCAGCAGCCTTAAAATACGACTAGCGGGGATGTCCTACGAGCAGTACTTC.

The gene calls are TRBV6-2 or TRBV6-3 and TRBJ1-2; 11 bases are a match to TRBD1. Per germline, CDR1 MNHEY and CDR2 SVGEGT. The junction had 9 bases not matched to a gene; V was cut back by 4 bases and J by 8 bases. This CDR3 is built from 15 residues. CDR3 in amino acids: CASSFLGQGATGYTF. As DNA, the CDR3 is TGTGCCAGCAGTTTCCTCGGACAGGGGGCAACAGGCTACACCTTC.

The chain has TRBV7-9 and TRBJ1-1, with D perhaps matching TRBD1 (6 bases). This CDR3 is built from 14 residues. Germline V gene data show CDR1 as SEHNR and CDR2 as FQNEAQ (reference sequence). V was clipped by 5 bases and J by 6 bases, with 16 bases between them. The DNA for the CDR3 is TGTGCCAGCAGCCTTACAGGGAGAGTCTCTGAAGCTTTCTTT. Amino acids: CASSLTGRVSEAFF.

This chain links TRBV27 with TRBJ1-5; D unresolved. Between the trimmed V and J ends, which lost 3 bases and 0 bases, there was a span of 12 bases. Germline V gives CDR1 MNHEY, CDR2 SMNVEV (reference sequence). The CDR3 covers 16 residues. The CDR3: CASSFAPRDSNQPQHF. CDR3 sequence (DNA): TGTGCCAGCAGTTTTGCCCCGAGAGATAGCAATCAGCCCCAGCATTTT.